These 27 T cell receptor beta chains share one sample of origin, sequenced in a study of response to subunit inactivated influenza vaccine. TCRdb recomputed calls from the RT-PCR reads with MiXCR, one row per CDR3 protein. This table has about 700,000 distinct CDR3 sequences, roughly 14% appearing once. Sequenced here: PBMCs from blood, sampled 14 days before vaccination. Receptor source: a man between 45 and 60 years old who received an inactivated influenza vaccine.

In this sample, this clonotype turned up once. The junction departs from the called germline gene at one end, perhaps through a read error. The chain uses TRBV20-1 and TRBJ2-3; TRBD2 agrees at 13 bases. The V gene's germline CDR1 is DFQATT and CDR2 SNEGSKA (reference sequence). The CDR3 totals 17 residues. The CDR3 DNA is TGCTGTGCTAGGGGGGAGACTAGCGGGAGGTCGGCAGATACGCAGTATTTT. Amino acid sequence: CCARGETSGRSADTQYF.

This clonotype was seen ten or more times. CDR3 sequence reads: CSVVTSTDTQYF. CDR3 DNA sequence: TGCAGCGTTGTAACGAGCACAGATACGCAGTATTTT. This rearrangement joins TRBV29-1 to TRBJ2-3; no clear D. With 4 bases removed from V and 0 bases from J, the gap between germline ends came to 5 bases. Germline CDR1 SQVTM, CDR2 ANQGSEA. This CDR3 is built from 12 residues.

There are a few counts of this clonotype. This chain uses TRBV2 with TRBJ2-2; D may correspond to TRBD1 or TRBD2 (5 bases each). CDR3 length: 14 residues. Trimming took off 6 bases at V and 3 bases at J, with 11 bases between the two ends. The germline CDR1 and CDR2 sequences are SNHLY and FYNNEI. The CDR3: CASRGTAYTGELFF. The CDR3 nucleotides read TGTGCCAGCAGAGGGACGGCATACACCGGGGAGCTGTTTTTT.

V and J are TRBV29-1 and TRBJ2-5; a weak D match, TRBD2 (5 bases). Germline CDR1 SQVTM, CDR2 ANQGSEA. The CDR3 is made up of 14 amino acids. V lost 4 bases to trimming and J lost 5 bases, with 17 bases between them. CDR3 residues: CSVGGVGVGETQYF. The CDR3 bases are TGCAGCGTTGGAGGTGTCGGGGTCGGGGAGACCCAGTACTTC.

The chain recombines TRBV29-1 with TRBJ1-2, with 9 positions matching TRBD1. The germline V gene encodes CDR1 SQVTM and CDR2 ANQGSEA. The V gene end was trimmed by 3 bases and the J gene end by 8 bases; junction bases not matched to a gene: 7. The length of the CDR3 is 13 residues. The CDR3 nucleotides are TGCAGCGTTGAGATTGACAGGGGGGTCGGCTACACCTTC. Protein sequence: CSVEIDRGVGYTF.

This clonotype was detected ten times or more. The genes are TRBV9 and TRBJ1-2; TRBD1 agrees at 7 bases. CDR3 length: 14 amino acids. V trimming: 4 bases; J trimming: 2 bases; junction bases outside the gene matches: 5. The germline CDR1 and CDR2 sequences are SGDLS and YYNGEE. CDR3 sequence (DNA): TGTGCCAGCAGCCTTGGACAGGCGAACTATGGCTACACCTTC. As protein: CASSLGQANYGYTF.

In its sample, this clonotype was seen a few times. The chain combines TRBV27 with TRBJ1-4; perhaps TRBD1 as D (5 bases). The germline gives CDR1 MNHEY, CDR2 SMNVEV (reference sequence). The V end lost 5 bases, the J end lost 8 bases, and 9 bases lay between the germline ends. CDR3 length equals 12 residues. The CDR3 sequence is CASSTRGEKLFF. Written as DNA, the CDR3 is TGTGCCAGCAGTACACGGGGCGAAAAACTGTTTTTT.

The V call is TRBV29-1, the J call TRBJ2-1; 7 positions agree with TRBD1. The CDR3 length is 15 residues. Germline assignment: CDR1 SQVTM and CDR2 ANQGSEA. With V trimmed by 1 base and J by 9 bases, 12 bases remained unmatched. CDR3 coding DNA: TGCAGCGTTGAAGGTCCGGCATCCCCAGGGGGTGAGCAGTTCTTC. It translates to CSVEGPASPGGEQFF.

This chain links TRBV12-3 or TRBV12-4 with TRBJ2-2; TRBD1 aligns across 7 bases. The V gene end was trimmed by 2 bases and the J gene end by 2 bases; junction bases not matched to a gene: 11. The CDR3 sequence is 18 residues long. The CDR3: CASSLSFSRQGNTGELFF. The CDR3 region has the DNA TGTGCCAGCAGTTTATCCTTCAGCCGACAGGGCAACACCGGGGAGCTGTTTTTT.

The rearrangement joins TRBV12-3 or TRBV12-4 to TRBJ1-3; 8 bases align to TRBD1. V lost 6 bases, J lost 7 bases, and 8 bases stayed unmatched. CDR3 size: 14 residues. CDR3 sequence reads: CASSPSGGANTIYF. The CDR3 DNA reads as TGTGCCAGCAGCCCTTCAGGGGGCGCGAACACCATATATTTT.

The chain combines TRBV9 with TRBJ2-5; 9 bases match TRBD1. CDR3 size: 15 residues. V was pared by 3 bases and J by 6 bases, with 9 bases of the junction left unmatched. Germline assignment: CDR1 SGDLS and CDR2 YYNGEE. The CDR3 DNA is TGTGCCAGCAGCGCTCTCTCGGACAGGGGAAAGACCCAGTACTTC. This encodes CASSALSDRGKTQYF.

This clonotype was picked up many times. The V call is TRBV7-2, the J call TRBJ2-3; a weak D match, TRBD2 (6 bases). Germline V gene lookup returns CDR1 SGHTA and CDR2 FQGNSA. The CDR3 length is 16 residues. The ends were cut back, 3 bases at V and 4 bases at J, with 17 bases in the middle. The CDR3, as DNA: TGTGCCAGCAGCTTGGATGGAGGGATAATTCCAGATACGCAGTATTTT. Translation: CASSLDGGIIPDTQYF.

This clonotype was found a few times. The chain joins TRBV7-2 to TRBJ2-7; D gene ambiguous. From germline, CDR1 is SGHTA and CDR2 FQGNSA. V was cut by 1 base and J by 4 bases, with 11 bases left in between. The CDR3 contains 14 residues. The CDR3 coding sequence is TGTGCCAGCAGCTTAGACGGTGACGGTTACGAGCAGTACTTC. Protein product: CASSLDGDGYEQYF.

This chain joins TRBV2 and TRBJ2-3; 7 bases are shared with TRBD1. V lost 10 bases, J lost 3 bases, and 25 bases stayed unmatched. The CDR3 is 19 amino acids. Germline loops: CDR1 SNHLY, CDR2 FYNNEI. The CDR3 here is CAIWTDREDGIRRTDTQYF. The CDR3 coding sequence is TGTGCCATCTGGACCGACAGGGAAGATGGAATAAGGAGGACAGATACGCAGTATTTT.

This clonotype was seen a handful of times. V gene TRBV15 combines with J gene TRBJ2-1, with TRBD2 identical over 7 bases. This CDR3 contains 16 residues. V lost 5 bases, J lost 3 bases, and 10 bases stayed unmatched. Germline V CDR1 and CDR2: LNHNV, YYDKDF (reference sequence). As DNA, the CDR3 is TGTGCCACCAGCTCCGGCCCCCGGGACTACTACAATGAGCAGTTCTTC. It translates to CATSSGPRDYYNEQFF.

This clonotype was recorded only once. The rearrangement joins TRBV15 to TRBJ1-1, with no clear D. Germline loops: CDR1 LNHNV, CDR2 YYDKDF (reference sequence). The CDR3 consists of 16 residues. Trimming shortened V by 0 bases and J by 0 bases, and 11 bases separated the two germline ends. CDR3 nucleotides: TGTGCCACCAGCAGAGATAGGCAGATGATGAACACTGAAGCTTTCTTT. This gives the protein CATSRDRQMMNTEAFF.

The rearrangement links TRBV5-1 to TRBJ2-1; no firm D call. The germline V gene has CDR1 SGHRS and CDR2 YFSETQ. Deletions cut 0 bases from V and 4 bases from J, with 11 bases between. The CDR3 sequence is 15 residues long. Here the CDR3 reads CASSLEDRGYNEQFF. In DNA, the CDR3 is TGCGCCAGCAGCTTGGAGGACCGTGGGTACAATGAGCAGTTCTTC.

This clonotype was picked up many times. An end of the junction does not agree with germline; a read error may underlie this. The genes are TRBV28 and TRBJ2-3; TRBD1 matches at 7 bases. The CDR3 is 14 residues long. Germline loops: CDR1 MDHEN, CDR2 SYDVKM. The CDR3 DNA reads TGCGCCAGCAGCTTAGGGGGCCCGACAGATACGCAGTATTTT. It codes for CASSLGGPTDTQYF.

The chain combines TRBV24-1 with TRBJ1-2, with 7 bases fitting TRBD1. V lost 7 bases, J lost 1 base, and 20 bases stayed unmatched. Germline CDR1 reads KGHDR; CDR2 reads SFDVKD. The CDR3 length is 19 residues. The CDR3 DNA is TGTGCCACCAGCGTTGGGACAGCCCAGCCTGGTATAGATAACTATGGCTACACCTTC. Translated, it gives CATSVGTAQPGIDNYGYTF.

The chain joins TRBV7-2 to TRBJ2-7; 8 bases match TRBD1. Per the germline V gene, CDR1 is SGHTA and CDR2 is FQGNSA. J gave up 7 bases and V 5 bases, and 16 bases lay outside the gene matches. The CDR3 runs to 16 residues. In DNA, the CDR3 is TGTGCCAGCAGCCCCAATCGGGGCAGGGGGCCAAGGGAGCAGTACTTC. Translated, it gives CASSPNRGRGPREQYF.

This chain connects TRBV4-2 to TRBJ2-6; 7 bases are shared with TRBD1. In germline, CDR1 is LGHNA, CDR2 YNFKEQ. The V segment lost 10 bases and the J segment 2 bases; nucleotides outside the gene matches: 20. The CDR3 loop spans 19 amino acids. CDR3 in amino acids: CAMGPGPDRVRPGANVLTF. The CDR3 DNA follows: TGTGCCATGGGCCCCGGGCCCGACAGGGTAAGGCCTGGGGCCAACGTCCTGACTTTC.

The gene calls are TRBV29-1 and TRBJ2-7, with D possibly being TRBD1 (7 bases). V lost 7 bases, J lost 4 bases, and 23 bases lay in between. Germline assignment: CDR1 SQVTM and CDR2 ANQGSEA. The CDR3 covers 15 residues. CDR3 DNA sequence: TGCAGCGCCAAAGGGGGGAAACAGGGGTCGTACGAGCAGTACTTC. Its translation is CSAKGGKQGSYEQYF.

The CDR3 protein is CASSLVIGSSGYNEQFF. CDR3 DNA sequence: TGTGCCAGCAGTTTAGTTATAGGGTCTAGCGGATACAATGAGCAGTTCTTC. This rearrangement joins TRBV27 to TRBJ2-1; the match to TRBD2 covers 7 bases. V was clipped by 2 bases and J by 4 bases; unmatched bases: 11. The CDR3 contains 17 residues. The germline V gene encodes CDR1 MNHEY and CDR2 SMNVEV (reference sequence).

This clonotype was counted a few times. The chain links TRBV12-3 or TRBV12-4 to TRBJ2-3, with a possible D match to TRBD1 (6 bases). The length of the CDR3 is 14 residues. V was shortened by 6 bases and J by 2 bases, with 12 bases between the two germline ends. CDR3 amino acids: CASRRGTLTDTQYF. CDR3 in DNA: TGTGCCAGCAGGCGAGGGACACTCACAGATACGCAGTATTTT.

This clonotype was picked up a small number of times. The J gene is TRBJ2-2, the V gene TRBV7-9; 8 bases match TRBD1. This CDR3 has 16 residues. Germline lookup yields CDR1 SEHNR and CDR2 FQNEAQ (reference sequence). The V gene end was trimmed by 5 bases and the J gene end by 4 bases; junction bases not matched to a gene: 9. Here the CDR3 reads CASSTQLDRVTGELFF. CDR3 sequence (DNA): TGTGCCAGCAGCACCCAATTGGACAGGGTCACCGGGGAGCTGTTTTTT.

The chain has TRBV4-3 and TRBJ2-1, with D maybe TRBD1 (5 bases). The CDR3 runs to 16 residues. Trimming took 1 base from V and 9 from J, leaving 19 bases between them. The germline CDR1 and CDR2 sequences are LGHNA and YSLEER. DNA for the CDR3: TGCGCCAGCAGCCAAGTTCTGGCAGGGAAGGCGGTTGAGCAGTTCTTC. Its protein is CASSQVLAGKAVEQFF.

This clonotype was observed many times. In DNA form, the CDR3 reads TGCGCCAGCAGCTTCCAGACTAGCGGTGTCTACAATGAGCAGTTCTTC. It encodes CASSFQTSGVYNEQFF. This sequence joins TRBV5-1 and TRBJ2-1; 9 bases line up with TRBD2. The germline gives CDR1 SGHRS, CDR2 YFSETQ. V trimming: 2 bases; J trimming: 3 bases; junction bases outside the gene matches: 6. The CDR3 extends over 16 amino acids. The full variable domain, rest sourced from reference TRBV5-1 and TRBJ2-1, is KAGVTQTPRYLIKTRGQQVTLSCSPISGHRSVSWYQQTPGQGLQFLFEYFSETQRNKGNFPGRFSGRQFSNSRSEMNVSTLELGDSALYLCASSFQTSGVYNEQFFGPGTRLTVL.